These 26 T cell receptor beta chains were all obtained from the same sample, sequenced in a study of T cell responses to AZD1222 COVID-19 vaccine. TCRdb's table, derived via immunoSEQ multiplex PCR, lists solely in-frame clones and lacks some. Here the sample spans approximately 140,000 clones, about 90% being singletons. Sequencing was performed on peripheral blood, taken on day 0 of AZD1222 vaccination. Every receptor here comes from an adult in good health.

The CDR3 DNA reads TGTGCCAGCAGTTCGAGAGATCAGCCCCAGCATTTT. Amino acid sequence: CASSSRDQPQHF. The chain carries TRBV7-9 and TRBJ1-5; D not certain. CDR1 is SEHNR, CDR2 FQNEAQ, per germline (reference sequence). The CDR3 spans 12 residues. The V and J ends lost 6 bases and 5 bases respectively, with 8 bases between them.

The V gene is TRBV5-4, the J gene TRBJ1-1; maybe TRBD1 (5 bases). CDR3 size: 14 residues. V was clipped by 3 bases and J by 1 base, with 10 bases between them. CDR1 is SGHNT and CDR2 is YYREEE in the germline V gene (reference sequence). CDR3 sequence reads: CASSWGVTNTEAFF. The CDR3, as DNA: TGTGCCAGCAGCTGGGGGGTCACGAACACTGAAGCTTTCTTT.

The chain combines TRBV6-5 with TRBJ1-6, with D possibly matching TRBD1 (6 bases). The V gene's germline CDR1 is MNHEY and CDR2 SVGAGI. CDR3 size: 15 residues. V dropped 9 bases and J dropped 7 bases, with 19 bases sitting between them. The CDR3 DNA is TGTGCCAGATCCGGAGTTACAGGGAGGAATTCACCCCTCCACTTT. As protein: CARSGVTGRNSPLHF.

The genes are TRBV6-2 or TRBV6-3 and TRBJ2-5; 9 nucleotides match TRBD1. From germline, CDR1 is MNHEY and CDR2 SVGEGT. After removal of 5 bases from V and 5 bases from J, the junction contained 9 bases not matched to a gene. The CDR3 covers 15 residues. The CDR3 DNA follows: TGTGCCAGCAGTGTCTTGACAGGGGGTGTGGAGACCCAGTACTTC. Protein: CASSVLTGGVETQYF.

The chain joins TRBV19 to TRBJ2-5; D may match TRBD1 or TRBD2 (5 bases each). The V gene's germline CDR1 is LNHDA and CDR2 SQIVND (reference sequence). The CDR3 has 13 residues. V lost 6 bases and J lost 4, with 12 bases in between. The CDR3 sequence is CASRGPGRETQYF. CDR3 DNA: TGTGCCAGTAGGGGACCCGGACGAGAGACCCAGTACTTC.

The rearrangement joins TRBV3-1 (or the pseudogene TRBV3-2) to TRBJ1-1, with D perhaps matching TRBD1 (6 bases). This CDR3 comprises 11 residues. Germline V lookup: CDR1 LGHDT, CDR2 YNNKEL (reference sequence). The V gene lost 6 bases and the J gene lost 6 bases, with 8 bases spanning the gap. DNA for the CDR3: TGTGCCAGCAGAGGACAGTCTGAAGCTTTCTTT. Translated: CASRGQSEAFF.

In regard to this clone: One end of the junction fails to match germline, which may point to a read error. This sample also contains other DNA sequences that code for the same CDR3. This chain links TRBV7-2 with TRBJ1-1; 7 bases match TRBD1. The CDR3 consists of 15 residues. CDR1 is SGHTA and CDR2 is FQGNSA in the germline V gene. This chain's CDR3 is CASSSIKQGNTEAFF. CDR3 DNA: TGTGCCAGCAGCTCCATAAAACAGGGGAACACTGAGGCTTTCTTT. Filled out from reference TRBV7-2 and TRBJ1-1, the complete variable domain reads GAGVSQSPSNKVTEKGKDVELRCDPISGHTALYWYRQSLGQGLEFLIYFQGNSAPDKSGLPSDRFSAERTGGSVSTLTIQRTQQEDSAVYLCASSSIKQGNTEAFFGQGTRLTVV.

The chain couples TRBV6-5 to TRBJ2-2; 8 nucleotides match TRBD1. Germline V gene lookup returns CDR1 MNHEY and CDR2 SVGAGI. This CDR3 comprises 15 residues. V was clipped by 1 base and J by 5 bases; unmatched bases: 3. The CDR3 protein is CASSYWTGRTGELFF. CDR3 DNA: TGTGCCAGCAGTTACTGGACAGGGAGGACCGGGGAGCTGTTTTTT.

The CDR3 DNA reads as TGTGCCACCAGCAGAGTTTCCTGGTATAGCAATCAGCCCCAGCATTTT. It specifies CATSRVSWYSNQPQHF. V and J are TRBV15 and TRBJ1-5; D remains ambiguous. The CDR3 sequence is 16 residues long. With 1 base removed from V and 0 bases from J, the gap between germline ends came to 10 bases. Germline CDR1 reads LNHNV; CDR2 reads YYDKDF (reference sequence).

The chain uses TRBV7-3 and TRBJ2-3, with 8 positions matching TRBD2. The CDR3 is 15 residues long. V gave up 6 bases and J gave up 4 bases; unmatched junction bases: 9. Germline-derived CDR1 and CDR2 are SGHTA and FQGTGA. The CDR3 DNA sequence: TGTGCCAGCAGTGTGCAGAGCGGGAGCCCAGATACGCAGTATTTT. Translation: CASSVQSGSPDTQYF.

The V call is TRBV7-9, the J call TRBJ1-5; TRBD1 aligns across 7 bases. V trimming: 1 base; J trimming: 1 base; junction bases outside the gene matches: 13. The germline V gene encodes CDR1 SEHNR and CDR2 FQNEAQ (reference sequence). This CDR3 is 19 amino acids long. CDR3 protein: CASSLVVGGGGESNQPQHF. As DNA, the CDR3 is TGTGCCAGCAGCTTAGTTGTCGGAGGAGGGGGCGAGAGCAATCAGCCCCAGCATTTT.

This rearrangement joins TRBV9 to TRBJ1-2, with TRBD1 as a possible D gene (6 bases). Germline CDR1 reads SGDLS; CDR2 reads YYNGEE. V gave up 2 bases and J gave up 3 bases, with 14 bases separating them. The CDR3 covers 15 residues. DNA of the CDR3: TGTGCCAGCAGCGTTACAGGACAGCACGACTATGGCTACACCTTC. It is translated as CASSVTGQHDYGYTF.

The CDR3 coding sequence is TGTGCCAGCAGTTTATTCCCCGGGACTAGCGGGAGGCATGAGCAGTTCTTC. This translates into CASSLFPGTSGRHEQFF. The gene calls are TRBV28 and TRBJ2-1; 15 positions match TRBD2. V shed 1 base and J 8 bases; nucleotides not matched to a gene: 6. The CDR3 spans 17 residues. Germline CDR1 reads MDHEN; CDR2 reads SYDVKM.

This chain links TRBV29-1 with TRBJ2-7; tentatively, D is TRBD2 (6 bases). The germline V gene has CDR1 SQVTM and CDR2 ANQGSEA. This CDR3 region has 13 residues. Trimming pared 6 bases from V and 0 bases from J, leaving 12 bases between. The CDR3: CSVQPGDSYEQYF. The CDR3 bases are TGCAGCGTCCAACCGGGGGACTCCTACGAGCAGTACTTC.

In its sample, this clone was seen once. The chain links TRBV28 to TRBJ2-3; the match to TRBD1 covers 12 bases. The germline CDR1 and CDR2 sequences are MDHEN and SYDVKM. CDR3 length: 19 residues. With V trimmed by 5 bases and J by 8 bases, 20 bases remained unmatched. Here the CDR3 reads CASSIVPGQGAGSRATQYF. In nucleotides, the CDR3 is TGTGCCAGCAGTATCGTCCCGGGACAGGGGGCGGGTTCCCGTGCTACGCAGTATTTT.

The chain couples TRBV20-1 to TRBJ1-1; TRBD1 might be the D (6 bases). CDR3 length equals 14 residues. Trimming removed 3 bases from V and 0 bases from J, with 11 bases in between. Germline V gene sequence: CDR1 DFQATT, CDR2 SNEGSKA (reference sequence). The CDR3 loop reads CSASWGQLNTEAFF. DNA for the CDR3: TGCAGTGCTAGTTGGGGGCAGTTGAACACTGAAGCTTTCTTT.

The rearrangement uses TRBV19 and TRBJ1-5; D possibly corresponds to TRBD1 (6 bases). Trimming shortened V by 3 bases and J by 2 bases, and 11 bases separated the two germline ends. The germline V gene has CDR1 LNHDA and CDR2 SQIVND (reference sequence). This CDR3 region has 15 residues. CDR3 in DNA: TGTGCCAGTAGTATCCTTCCAGGGGGCAATCAGCCCCAGCATTTT. Protein product: CASSILPGGNQPQHF.

V and J are TRBV28 and TRBJ2-1; no clear D gene. Germline V CDR1 and CDR2: MDHEN, SYDVKM. Trimming removed 4 bases from V and 10 bases from J, with 17 bases in between. CDR3 length: 14 residues. CDR3 sequence: CASSSPTGTWEQFF. For the CDR3, the DNA is TGTGCCAGCAGTTCCCCTACGGGCACTTGGGAGCAGTTCTTC.

The J gene is TRBJ2-1, the V gene TRBV28; D possibly corresponds to TRBD2 (6 bases). The ends were cut back, 5 bases at V and 6 bases at J, with 23 bases in the middle. Germline V gene lookup returns CDR1 MDHEN and CDR2 SYDVKM. CDR3 length equals 17 residues. The CDR3 is CASSPRWRERGFNEQFF. The CDR3 DNA reads TGTGCCAGCAGTCCCCGGTGGCGGGAAAGAGGGTTCAATGAGCAGTTCTTC.

The rearrangement joins TRBV7-2 to TRBJ1-6; D is unresolved. The germline gives CDR1 SGHTA, CDR2 FQGNSA. V was clipped by 1 base and J by 3 bases, with 7 bases between them. CDR3 length equals 15 residues. CDR3 DNA sequence: TGTGCCAGCAGCTTAGACAGAGGCTATAATTCACCCCTCCACTTT. Its translation: CASSLDRGYNSPLHF.

This rearrangement joins TRBV9 to TRBJ1-1; D call uncertain. Trimming removed 3 bases from V and 0 bases from J, with 6 bases in between. The germline V gene encodes CDR1 SGDLS and CDR2 YYNGEE. The CDR3 has 13 residues. CDR3 residues: CASSGDMNTEAFF. Here the CDR3 DNA reads TGTGCCAGCAGCGGAGACATGAACACTGAAGCTTTCTTT.

This clone was recorded once. The chain combines TRBV2 with TRBJ2-1; D might be TRBD1 (6 bases). Between the trimmed V and J ends, which lost 5 bases and 4 bases, there was a span of 18 bases. CDR1 is SNHLY, CDR2 FYNNEI, per germline. The CDR3 consists of 16 residues. The CDR3 sequence: CASSIQGSPLYNEQFF. The CDR3 DNA sequence: TGTGCCAGCAGTATACAGGGTAGCCCCCTTTACAATGAGCAGTTCTTC. Based on the CDR3 plus reference TRBV2 and TRBJ2-1, the full variable domain is EPEVTQTPSHQVTQMGQEVILRCVPISNHLYFYWYRQILGQKVEFLVSFYNNEISEKSEIFDDQFSVERPDGSNFTLKIRSTKLEDSAMYFCASSIQGSPLYNEQFFGPGTRLTVL.

This CDR3 reads CASSKDRVSGNTIYF. CDR3 bases: TGTGCCAGCAGTAAGGACAGGGTGTCTGGAAACACCATATATTTT. The chain employs TRBV13 and TRBJ1-3; 8 nucleotides match TRBD1. Germline CDR1 and CDR2: PRHDT and FYEKMQ (reference sequence). This CDR3 is 15 amino acids long. The ends lost 6 bases at V and 1 base at J; junction bases unmatched: 5. Supplemented by reference TRBV13 and TRBJ1-3, the full variable domain reads AAGVIQSPRHLIKEKRETATLKCYPIPRHDTVYWYQQGPGQDPQFLISFYEKMQSDKGSIPDRFSAQQFSDYHSELNMSSLELGDSALYFCASSKDRVSGNTIYFGEGSWLTVV.

This clone was detected a few times. The chain combines TRBV29-1 with TRBJ1-2; D gene uncertain. The CDR3 totals 14 residues. The V and J ends lost 7 bases and 2 bases respectively, with 17 bases between them. The germline V gene encodes CDR1 SQVTM and CDR2 ANQGSEA. In DNA, the CDR3 is TGCAGCGGGCAAGAGGGCCAAGGAAACTATGGCTACACCTTC. Translated, it gives CSGQEGQGNYGYTF.

Concerning this clone itself: At one of its ends the junction is not consistent with the germline gene, which may arise from a read error. V and J are TRBV4-1 and TRBJ2-3; D ambiguous. CDR3 length: 13 residues. Germline CDR1 reads MGHRA; CDR2 reads YSYEKL. CDR3 loop: CASSQDGTVTQYF. CDR3 nucleotide sequence: TGCGCCAGCAGCCAAGATGGAACAGTTACGCAGTATTTT.

The sample holds one count of this clone. This chain uses TRBV29-1 with TRBJ2-5, with 14 bases identical to TRBD2. Germline CDR1 and CDR2: SQVTM and ANQGSEA. Germline trimming cut 5 bases from V and 7 bases from J; bases unmatched to any gene: 6. The CDR3 loop spans 14 amino acids. The CDR3 reads CSVLGLAGGRTQYF. DNA for the CDR3: TGCAGCGTTTTAGGACTAGCGGGGGGAAGGACCCAGTACTTC.